The source of this T cell receptor (beta chain) is a study of cytomegalovirus exposure and HLA in healthy donors. Study results and limitations: The study labeled around 160 TCR beta chains cytomegalovirus-associated.

The PCR employed 60 Vbeta primers together with 13 Jbeta primers. Data came from immunoSEQ multiplex PCR; TCRdb stores just in-frame clones and leaves some out. The sample records about 94,000 clones, over 50% being singletons. Germline V gene sequence: CDR1 MGHRA, CDR2 YSYEKL. Trimming took 1 base from V and 3 from J, leaving 10 bases between them. The CDR3 contains 14 residues. Comments on this clone: Its matching antigen is unknown.

The chain carries TRBV4-1 and TRBJ2-7; perhaps TRBD1 as D (5 bases). This receptor was identified in a man aged 30 to 39 in good health and CMV-seronegative. The sequenced sample was PBMCs. This CDR3 is CASSQGQRYYEQYF. The CDR3 DNA follows: TGCGCCAGCAGCCAAGGACAGAGATACTACGAGCAGTACTTC.